This T cell receptor beta chain was documented in a study of T cells in Graves' hyperthyroidism and ophthalmopathy. Trimming shortened V by 3 bases and J by 3 bases, and 17 bases separated the two germline ends. This CDR3 is built from 16 residues. CDR1 ENHRY and CDR2 SYGVKD come from the germline V gene. This clonotype was detected many times. Template material for amplifying TCR beta CDR3 regions consisted of RNA transcripts. The HTBI primer set was used in a first-round RT-PCR of the TCR CDR3. MiXCR was run by TCRdb on the multiplex PCR reads, yielding one entry per CDR3 protein. This sample has about 580,000 distinct CDR3 sequences; around 46% occur once, and the top ten carry more than 7.5%.

The sequence derives from a woman in her late teens or twenties with Graves' hyperthyroidism. The sequenced material came from peripheral blood or thyroid tissue (not recorded which). This chain links TRBV10-3 with TRBJ1-1; D is uncertain. The CDR3 is CAISESGHSGDTEAFF. CDR3 bases: TGTGCCATCAGTGAATCTGGGCATAGTGGAGACACTGAAGCTTTCTTT.